This T cell receptor beta chain was documented in a study of regulatory T cells in long-lasting Graves disease. Through Arm-PCR of CDR3 regions and iRepertoire HTBI primers, TCR beta libraries were built. TCRdb passed the multiplex PCR reads through MiXCR, listing each CDR3 protein once. The sample gives around 420,000 distinct CDR3 sequences, over 12% of which show up once; 7.8% is in the top ten. The sample's time point: newly diagnosed GD, antithyroid drugs for less than 3 months. PBMC RNA was the source of the TCR library. CDR1 SGHAT and CDR2 FQNNGV come from the germline V gene. The CDR3 has 16 residues. Trimming removed 0 bases at V and 2 bases at J, with 14 bases between. This clonotype showed up many times. Antigen unknown. Study-wide points: Persistent disease preferred TRBV28, TRBJ1-2 and TRBJ2-5; new disease, TRBV20-1 and TRBJ2-1.

These data also featured in a second study, about T cells in Graves' hyperthyroidism and ophthalmopathy.

This rearrangement joins TRBV11-2 to TRBJ2-7; D remains unclear. Sequenced here: peripheral blood mononuclear cells (PBMCs), sampled at new diagnosis, from a patient treated with antithyroid drugs. The TCR comes from a woman aged 40 to 49 with Graves disease. The CDR3 sequence is CASSLEMTAPPYEQYF. Written as DNA, the CDR3 is TGTGCCAGCAGCTTAGAAATGACGGCCCCTCCCTACGAGCAGTACTTC.